This T cell receptor (beta chain) appears in the sequencing data of a study of patients and donors after allogeneic stem cell transplantation. CDR1 is DFQATT and CDR2 is SNEGSKA in the germline V gene (reference sequence). The CDR3 runs to 15 residues. V was clipped by 3 bases and J by 0 bases, with 12 bases between them. TCRdb itself ran the RT-PCR reads through MiXCR, one entry per CDR3 protein. The sample carries some 960,000 distinct CDR3 sequences, about a sixth recorded once. In its sample, this clonotype was seen a few times. The sample taken for sequencing was blood, either unsorted or a sorted T cell fraction (not recorded which). This TCR was sampled from a human donor who was either an allogeneic HSCT recipient or a stem cell or donor lymphocyte infusion donor (not recorded which). It is not recorded whose cells these are; they may come from a transplant donor. The V call is TRBV20-1, the J call TRBJ1-3, with no clear D. The CDR3 nucleotides are TGCAGTGCTAGGGGATCATTTAGCTCTGGAAACACCATATATTTT. This encodes CSARGSFSSGNTIYF.